This TCR beta chain originates from a study of cytomegalovirus exposure and HLA in healthy donors. It was with 60 Vbeta and 13 Jbeta primers that the PCR ran. Using immunoSEQ multiplex PCR, the repertoire was profiled, and TCRdb retains in-frame clones only, with some absent. The sample consists of some 140,000 clones, approximately 61% of them appearing once. The CDR3 is 12 amino acids. Germline values: CDR1 MNHNS, CDR2 SASEGT. The ends were cut back, 4 bases at V and 5 bases at J, with 8 bases in the middle. Sequencing was performed on PBMCs. V gene TRBV6-1 combines with J gene TRBJ1-1; the D is unclear. The clonotype comes from a human donor in good health. CDR3 coding DNA: TGTGCCAGCAGTGTCGCGGAAACTGAAGCTTTCTTT. It encodes CASSVAETEAFF.